This T cell receptor beta chain was observed in a study of blood T cell repertoires in COVID-19 (dated by TCRdb to about 2020). Background for the entire study: Samples covering the acute and convalescent phases of COVID-19 were provided by collaborators in the United States, Italy and Spain. A freely available public database, intended as a resource for researchers studying the immune response to SARS-CoV-2, is where the repertoires were released. The prospective study material was composed of cDNA or gDNA derived from T cells, B-cell-depleted T cells, or PBMCs. The sample metadata nearly always contained a de-identified subject ID, COVID-19 status, age in years and sex. Samples were obtained from the ongoing ImmuneRACE study (first 160 participants) and from about 1,300 subjects provided by 6 global collaborators. Deeply sampled blood TCRbeta repertoires from subjects exposed to, actively infected with, or recovered from COVID-19 were included in the dataset. Where available, HLA class I and class II types were taken from metadata supplied by the sample provider and were not determined by assay-based typing.

Whole blood was collected in K2EDTA tubes by collaborating institutions according to the institutions' own protocols. For TCRbeta analysis, collaborators shipped samples as frozen whole blood, isolated PBMCs, or DNA extracted from either of those sample types. TCRbeta CDR3 regions were amplified from genomic DNA by means of the immunoSEQ Assay, a bias-controlled multiplex PCR. Regarding the original processing steps: The number of nucleated cells in each sample was estimated from the amplification of reference gene primers within the assay. To quantify the absolute abundance of each unique TCRbeta CDR3 rearrangement, sequence reads were collapsed and filtered. For each sample, productive Simpson clonality was calculated by taking the square root of Simpson's diversity index across productive rearrangements. What TCRdb holds here is the immuneACCESS table cut down to in-frame rearrangements. Part of the clones is not present; checked against another copy, under half of the missing clones reflect an unresolved V gene, and the others are unexplained. V and J calls and clone size follow that table, whereas D and trimming were derived from the DNA. This sample comprises approximately 110,000 clones, 85% to 90% of them detected only once. The ten top clones hold roughly 1% of the sample.

Here is what the overall study found, with its caveats: The quantity of clinical and demographic metadata differed by source and by participant and was supplied without curation.

This clone was detected only a few times. No cognate antigen has been identified for it. Within one base of it there is no much larger clone, and no base qualities were kept. Spanning cysteine to phenylalanine, the CDR3 consists of 14 amino acids. Only the CDR3 DNA stays, 42 bases, in frame from base 1. Sequences MNHEY (CDR1) and SVGAGI (CDR2) are obtained from the germline V gene. Cut back by 6 bases and 5 bases, the V and J ends lie 16 bases apart. Material: peripheral blood. This clonotype originated in a woman aged 45-60 years with active or convalescent COVID-19. The rearrangement joined TRBV6-5 to TRBJ2-5, with the D gene call left open. The nucleotides read TGTGCCAGCAGCAATACAGTGCCCCCCGAGACCCAGTACTTC. Its product reads: CASSNTVPPETQYF.